The subject of this entry is one T cell receptor (beta chain). The V and J ends lost 5 bases and 7 bases, in that order; junction bases with no gene match: 0. The length of the CDR3 is 12 residues. The V gene's germline CDR1 is GTSNPN and CDR2 SVGIG (reference sequence). Only in-frame clones appear in the TCRdb table, and some are missing; sequencing was by immunoSEQ multiplex PCR. This table has more than 1,500 clones, over 80% appearing once. These data originate in a study of blood T cell dynamics during melanoma immunotherapy. Overall study: First-line therapy was either pembrolizumab or nivolumab with ipilimumab for metastatic melanoma.

Sample time point: pre-treatment baseline. One draw preceded checkpoint blockade; another followed its first cycle at week 3. The input for sequencing was blood, taken from a patient treated with checkpoint blockade. The receptor comes from a human donor with melanoma. The chain joins TRBV30 to TRBJ1-4; TRBD1 agrees at 11 bases. The CDR3 bases are TGTGCCTGGGGACAGGGGGCTGAAAAACTGTTTTTT. Translating it yields CAWGQGAEKLFF.